A selection of T cell receptor beta chains follows, all from one sample in a study of CD8+ T cells in alopecia areata. Only in-frame clones appear in the TCRdb table, and some are missing; sequencing was by immunoSEQ multiplex PCR. The sample gives 150,000 to 200,000 clones, 58% of which show up once; 5.5% is in the top ten. The sequencing here drew on CD4+ T cells sorted from blood, taken at week 24, from a patient treated with tofacitinib. Receptor source: a human donor with alopecia areata. Each CDR3 is given with its conserved first and last residue. The D gene is left open where the match is weak. Size values are once, few and many counts, or a class for expanded clones, and some rows have none.

>few|TRBJ2-2|NA|TRBV5-4
TGTGCCAGCAGCTTGGATTCTCACACCGGGGAGCTGTTTTTT
CASSLDSHTGELFF
>few|TRBJ2-5|TRBD2|TRBV5-1
TGCGCCAGCAGCACCCAACTAGCGGGTCTCCAAGAGACCCAGTACTTC
CASSTQLAGLQETQYF
>few|TRBJ1-6|NA|TRBV7-9
TGTGCCAGCAGCTTCGATAATTCACCCCTCCACTTT
CASSFDNSPLHF
>NA|TRBJ1-2|NA|TRBV9
TGTGCCAGCAGCGGTCCGTGGTGGGAGGACTATGGCTACACCTTC
CASSGPWWEDYGYTF
>NA|TRBJ1-4|NA|TRBV7-9
TGTGCCAGCAGCTTACGGGGGCTCGGGGAAAAACTGTTTTTT
CASSLRGLGEKLFF
>few|TRBJ1-4|NA|TRBV2
TGTGCCAGCGGGGATGAAAAACTGTTTTTT
CASGDEKLFF
>NA|TRBJ2-2|NA|TRBV5-1
TGCGCCAGCAGCCCCTTAACCGGGGAGCTGTTTTTT
CASSPLTGELFF
>NA|TRBJ2-5|TRBD1|TRBV27
TGTGCCAGCAGAACAGGGGGTACTCGGGAGACCCAGTACTTC
CASRTGGTRETQYF
>NA|TRBJ2-7|NA|TRBV30
TGTGCCTGGAGTGTAAGTAGAAGCCTGATGAGCTCCTACGAGCAGTACTTC
CAWSVSRSLMSSYEQYF
>NA|TRBJ2-5|TRBD1|TRBV7-9
TGTGCCAGCAGCCAAGGGACAGGCAGAGAGACCCAGTACTTC
CASSQGTGRETQYF
>once|TRBJ2-7|NA|TRBV28
TGTGCCAGCAGTTTATTGTCCGAGCAGTACTTC
CASSLLSEQYF
>NA|TRBJ2-3|TRBD2|TRBV14
TGTGCCAGCAGCCCCGTCCGGGGGGGCACGAATACGCAGTATTTT
CASSPVRGGTNTQYF
>NA|TRBJ2-3|NA|TRBV7-3
TGTGCCAGCAGCCAAAGGCCCCCCACAGATACGCAGTATTTT
CASSQRPPTDTQYF
>NA|TRBJ1-1|NA|TRBV6-6
TGTGCCAGCAACCCCGAGGGCACTGAAGCTTTCTTT
CASNPEGTEAFF
>few|TRBJ2-7|NA|TRBV14
TGTGCCAGCAGCCAAGATCCGCAGGGCCTCTACGAGCAGTACTTC
CASSQDPQGLYEQYF
>NA|TRBJ2-3|TRBD2|TRBV5-6
TGTGCCAGCAGCTCCCCCGGGACTAGCGGGATTAGCACAGATACGCAGTATTTT
CASSSPGTSGISTDTQYF
>NA|TRBJ1-2|NA|TRBV18
TGTGCCAGCTCACCTGACGGTAACTATGGCTACACCTTC
CASSPDGNYGYTF
>NA|TRBJ2-7|NA|TRBV5-6
TGTGCCAGCAGCTTGGACAGGGTCAACGAGCAGTACTTC
CASSLDRVNEQYF
>NA|TRBJ1-1|NA|TRBV7-9
TGTGCCAGCAGTCCAACGGACCGAATGAACACTGAAGCTTTCTTT
CASSPTDRMNTEAFF
>NA|TRBJ2-3|NA|TRBV9
TGTGCCAGCAGCGTAGCTCAGGGCCGCACAGATACGCAGTATTTT
CASSVAQGRTDTQYF
>NA|TRBJ2-2|NA|TRBV7-3
TGTGCCAGCAGCTTGGGACAATTAGTGGGGGAGCTGTTTTTT
CASSLGQLVGELFF
>NA|TRBJ1-2|TRBD1|TRBV7-2
TGTGCCAGCAGCGACAGGGTTTCCGGCTATGGCTACACCTTC
CASSDRVSGYGYTF
>NA|TRBJ1-1|NA|TRBV29-1
TGCAGCGCATCCGGGATAGGATATAACACTGAAGCTTTCTTT
CSASGIGYNTEAFF
>NA|TRBJ2-3|TRBD2|TRBV19
TGTGCCAGTAGTATTGGGACTAGTCCCTCAGATACGCAGTATTTT
CASSIGTSPSDTQYF
>few|TRBJ2-1|NA|TRBV5-4
TGTGCCAGCAGCTTGGAACAACCTAACTACAATGAGCAGTTCTTC
CASSLEQPNYNEQFF
>once|TRBJ2-3|NA|TRBV11-1
TGTGCCAGCAGCCGGAGGGGTAGGGCGGCGACAGATACGCAGTATTTT
CASSRRGRAATDTQYF